The sample holds many counts of the clone carrying this T cell receptor (beta chain). Its antigen is undetermined. This CDR3 region has 12 residues. V gave up 8 bases and J gave up 5 bases, with 11 bases separating them. Per the germline V gene, CDR1 is MNHNS and CDR2 is SASEGT. As for time point: longitudinal time-point 1 (baseline). This entry belongs to a study of neurological immune-mediated disorders. MiXCR, applied by TCRdb to the 5' RACE reads, yields one record per CDR3 protein. The repertoire holds some 54,000 distinct CDR3 sequences, with around 10% as singletons. General observations from the study: HTLV-1-associated myelopathy ranked highest for TCR clonal expansion and multiple sclerosis lowest, beneath healthy controls.

The sequence was collected from a male donor with HTLV-1-associated myelopathy (HAM/TSP). The genes are TRBV6-1 and TRBJ2-3; D remains ambiguous. Sequences were obtained from PBMCs. The chain's CDR3 is CASLRFLDTQYF. The DNA of the CDR3 is TGTGCCAGCTTGAGGTTTTTAGATACGCAGTATTTT.